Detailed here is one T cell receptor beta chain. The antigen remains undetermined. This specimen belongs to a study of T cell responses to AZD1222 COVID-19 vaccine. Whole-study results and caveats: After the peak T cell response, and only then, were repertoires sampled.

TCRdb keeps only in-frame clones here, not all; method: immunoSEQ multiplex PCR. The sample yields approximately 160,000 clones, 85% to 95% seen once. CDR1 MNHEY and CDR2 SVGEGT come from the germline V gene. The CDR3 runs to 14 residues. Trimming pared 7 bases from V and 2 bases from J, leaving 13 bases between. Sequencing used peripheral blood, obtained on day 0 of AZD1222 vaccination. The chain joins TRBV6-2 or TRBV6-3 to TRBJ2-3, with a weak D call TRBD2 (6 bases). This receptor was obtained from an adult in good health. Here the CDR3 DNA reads TGTGCCAGCACCCCGGGACTCACCACAGATACGCAGTATTTT. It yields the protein CASTPGLTTDTQYF.